Below, one T cell receptor (beta chain) is given with its context. The antigen remains unidentified. Cells were stimulated with overlapping HIV-1 Gag 15-mer peptides. CD4+ T cells upregulating both CD40 ligand and CD69 were sorted as responding cells. Donors were HIV-1-infected adults who began suppressive ART during chronic infection. This specimen comes from a study of persistence of HIV-infected CD4 T cells. The libraries were made with immunoSEQ version 4 in survey mode. The data were produced by immunoSEQ multiplex PCR, yet TCRdb's version contains in-frame clones alone and is incomplete. The data show approximately 18,000 clones, with 60% to 80% seen just once and under 2.5% held by the top ten. The sample was CD4+ T cells sorted from PBMCs after roughly 18-hour stimulation, taken from a patient who received antiretroviral therapy. The receptor was isolated from an adult woman with HIV who was CMV-seropositive.

CDR3 sequence reads: CATSTTTGGNTEAFF. CDR3 sequence (DNA): TGTGCCACCAGCACGACGACAGGGGGAAACACTGAAGCTTTCTTT. The chain couples TRBV15 to TRBJ1-1, with 9 bases that match TRBD1. The CDR3 sequence is 15 residues long. CDR1 and CDR2 (germline): LNHNV, YYDKDF (reference sequence). With V trimmed by 4 bases and J by 2 bases, 5 bases remained unmatched.